Listed below are T cell receptor beta chains from one sample, sequenced in a study of human T cells and chemical hapten exposure. Via MiXCR, TCRdb re-called the RACE reads, giving one row per CDR3 protein. The sample holds some 340,000 distinct CDR3 sequences, approximately 6.9% seen once. Material: whole blood, obtained in connection with sensitization to the hapten diphenylcyclopropenone (DPC). These receptors came from a woman aged 18 to 35 with alopecia areata. Some clones in this sample may be carry-over from other donors' samples. CDR3s include the opening cysteine and the closing phenylalanine or tryptophan. The order of the fields is J gene, V gene, CDR3 length, clone size, D gene, CDR3 protein, CDR3 DNA. The D gene is left open where the match is weak. Expanded clones are given a class, and other clones once, few, many or no size at all.

TRBJ2-7 | TRBV5-1 | 13 | many | . | CASSSDGSYEQYF | TGCGCCAGCAGCTCGGACGGATCCTACGAGCAGTACTTC
TRBJ1-2 | TRBV6-5 | 16 | few | . | CASSKGRDKANYGYTF | TGTGCCAGCAGTAAGGGCAGGGACAAAGCTAACTATGGCTACACCTTC
TRBJ1-5 | TRBV24-1 | 14 | . | . | CATSGPEVNQPQHF | TGTGCCACCAGTGGTCCCGAGGTCAATCAGCCCCAGCATTTT
TRBJ1-1 | TRBV10-3 | 16 | few | . | CAISPGGGHLNTEAFF | TGTGCCATCAGCCCAGGTGGCGGTCACCTGAACACTGAAGCTTTCTTT
TRBJ1-3 | TRBV20-1 | 12 | few | . | CSARDQGDTIYF | TGCAGTGCTAGAGATCAGGGAGACACCATATATTTT
TRBJ1-4 | TRBV13 | 14 | . | TRBD1 | CASSHDRAPEKLFF | TGTGCCAGCAGCCATGACAGGGCCCCCGAAAAACTGTTTTTT
TRBJ1-6 | TRBV6-5 | 16 | . | . | CASGAGASSYNSPLHF | TGTGCCAGCGGGGCAGGGGCAAGCTCCTATAATTCACCCCTCCACTTT
TRBJ2-3 | TRBV10-3 | 16 | many | TRBD2 | CATRGVSGASTDTQYF | TGTGCCACCCGAGGCGTAAGCGGGGCTAGCACAGATACGCAGTATTTT
TRBJ2-5 | TRBV14 | 17 | . | TRBD2 | CASSRNLAAKSQETQYF | TGTGCCAGCAGCCGGAATCTAGCGGCGAAGTCCCAAGAGACCCAGTACTTC
TRBJ1-6 | TRBV5-4 | 14 | few | . | CASRAGRINSPLHF | TGTGCCAGCAGAGCCGGCAGGATCAATTCACCCCTCCACTTT
TRBJ1-6 | TRBV11-2 | 17 | . | TRBD1 | CASSSRTGIIYNSPLHF | TGTGCCAGCAGCTCTCGGACAGGGATCATCTATAATTCACCCCTCCACTTT
TRBJ1-1 | TRBV12-5 | 12 | . | . | CASALAPTEAFF | TGTGCTAGTGCCCTAGCGCCCACTGAAGCTTTCTTT
TRBJ2-5 | TRBV20-1 | 14 | . | . | CSARGEVLQETQYF | TGCAGTGCTAGAGGGGAGGTACTCCAAGAGACCCAGTACTTC
TRBJ1-4 | TRBV2 | 18 | . | TRBD1 | CASRSGTGGYQTNEKLFF | TGTGCCAGCAGATCCGGGACAGGGGGCTATCAGACTAATGAAAAACTGTTTTTT
TRBJ2-7 | TRBV5-1 | 14 | many | . | CASSFGGTSYEQYF | TGCGCCAGCAGCTTTGGGGGGACCTCCTACGAGCAGTACTTC
TRBJ2-3 | TRBV12-3/TRBV12-4 | 14 | many | . | CASSLEGRLDTQYF | TGTGCCAGCAGTTTAGAAGGCCGGTTAGATACGCAGTATTTT
TRBJ2-3 | TRBV10-2 | 17 | . | TRBD2 | CASSESGTSGPTDTQYF | TGCGCCAGCAGTGAGTCCGGGACTAGCGGCCCCACAGATACGCAGTATTTT
TRBJ1-1 | TRBV20-1 | 14 | few | . | CSARQAERNTEAFF | TGCAGTGCGCGGCAGGCGGAGAGGAACACTGAAGCTTTCTTT
TRBJ2-7 | TRBV6-6 | 14 | . | TRBD2 | CASSYRGGAYEQYF | TGTGCCAGCAGTTACCGCGGGGGGGCCTACGAGCAGTACTTC
TRBJ1-4 | TRBV6-5 | 11 | many | . | CASQGDEKLFF | TGTGCCAGTCAGGGCGATGAAAAACTGTTTTTT
TRBJ2-6 | TRBV6-4 | 18 | . | . | CASSPEVGFSSGANVLTF | TGTGCCAGCAGCCCCGAGGTTGGTTTCAGCTCTGGGGCCAACGTCCTGACTTTC
TRBJ2-5 | TRBV6-2/TRBV6-3 | 16 | few | TRBD2 | CASSSVVIAGRETQYF | TGTGCCAGCAGTTCGGTAGTAATAGCGGGGAGGGAGACCCAGTACTTC
TRBJ2-1 | TRBV27 | 13 | . | . | CASSPGAHNEQFF | TGTGCCAGCAGCCCCGGGGCCCACAATGAGCAGTTCTTC
TRBJ2-3 | TRBV6-4 | 16 | many | . | CASSRSSDASADTQYF | TGTGCCAGCTCACGGAGTAGTGACGCATCGGCAGATACGCAGTATTTT
TRBJ2-7 | TRBV6-2/TRBV6-3 | 17 | many | TRBD2 | CASSFLTSGPTLYEQYF | TGTGCCAGCAGTTTCCTCACTAGCGGGCCAACGCTCTACGAGCAGTACTTC
TRBJ2-1 | TRBV6-4 | 17 | few | . | CASSPEEGGNSYNEQFF | TGTGCCAGCAGCCCCGAGGAAGGGGGGAACTCCTACAATGAGCAGTTCTTC
TRBJ2-7 | TRBV7-9 | 15 | . | . | CASSPLEDGSHEQYF | TGTGCCAGCAGCCCCCTTGAGGACGGAAGCCACGAGCAGTACTTC
TRBJ2-7 | TRBV4-1 | 14 | many | TRBD1 | CASSRVEGASEQYF | TGCGCCAGCAGCCGGGTAGAGGGGGCCAGCGAGCAGTACTTC
TRBJ2-1 | TRBV20-1 | 13 | many | . | CSAWGETYNEQFF | TGCAGTGCCTGGGGAGAAACTTACAATGAGCAGTTCTTC
TRBJ2-6 | TRBV6-6 | 16 | many | . | CASSYDGGSGANVLTF | TGTGCCAGCAGTTATGATGGGGGTTCAGGGGCCAACGTCCTGACTTTC
TRBJ2-2 | TRBV6-2/TRBV6-3 | 21 | . | TRBD2 | CASSYSAGTSGDLFHTGELFF | TGTGCCAGCAGTTACTCGGCCGGGACTAGCGGGGATCTATTTCACACCGGGGAGCTGTTTTTT
TRBJ2-3 | TRBV6-2/TRBV6-3 | 15 | few | TRBD2 | CASTHGLAASHTQYF | TGTGCCAGCACCCACGGACTAGCGGCCTCTCATACGCAGTATTTT
TRBJ2-3 | TRBV3-1 | 16 | few | . | CASSHGGAPRADTQYF | TGTGCCAGCAGCCACGGAGGGGCCCCCCGCGCAGATACGCAGTATTTT
TRBJ2-2 | TRBV5-4 | 15 | . | . | CASSVGNRATGELFF | TGTGCCAGCAGCGTAGGGAACAGGGCCACCGGGGAGCTGTTTTTT
TRBJ1-5 | TRBV15 | 17 | few | . | CATSDGQTFDSNQPQHF | TGTGCCACCAGCGACGGACAGACATTCGATAGCAATCAGCCCCAGCATTTT
TRBJ2-2 | TRBV12-3/TRBV12-4 | 13 | . | . | CASSSTVTGELFF | TGTGCCAGCAGCTCGACAGTCACCGGGGAGCTGTTTTTT
TRBJ2-1 | TRBV6-2/TRBV6-3 | 15 | many | . | CASSFSDSPYNEQFF | TGTGCCAGCAGTTTCTCGGACAGTCCATACAATGAGCAGTTCTTC
TRBJ2-1 | TRBV7-2 | 17 | . | . | CASSLVSGDSSYNEQFF | TGTGCCAGCAGCCTGGTTAGCGGGGACAGCTCCTACAATGAGCAGTTCTTC
TRBJ2-7 | TRBV2 | 15 | few | TRBD1 | CASSNWDSSSYEQYF | TGTGCCAGCAGTAATTGGGACAGCAGCTCCTACGAGCAGTACTTC
TRBJ2-1 | TRBV28 | 11 | . | . | CASSSGPTGFF | TGTGCCAGCAGTTCAGGCCCGACGGGGTTCTTC
TRBJ2-6 | TRBV4-3 | 18 | many | . | CASSQAGLSSSGANVLTF | TGCGCCAGCAGCCAAGCAGGGCTCTCCAGCTCTGGGGCCAACGTCCTGACTTTC
TRBJ2-1 | TRBV6-5 | 16 | many | . | CASRISTGLAYNEQFF | TGTGCCAGCAGAATATCGACAGGACTCGCTTACAATGAGCAGTTCTTC
TRBJ1-2 | TRBV7-9 | 17 | many | TRBD1 | CASSQTGDVIIFYGYTF | TGTGCCAGCAGCCAAACAGGGGATGTCATAATATTCTATGGCTACACCTTC
TRBJ1-1 | TRBV20-1 | 13 | many | TRBD1 | CSAGDRATTEAFF | TGCAGTGCTGGGGACAGGGCGACCACTGAAGCTTTCTTT
TRBJ2-3 | TRBV29-1 | 15 | . | TRBD2 | CSVSLTTSVTDTQYF | TGCAGCGTTTCCTTAACGACTAGCGTCACAGATACGCAGTATTTT
TRBJ2-7 | TRBV7-9 | 15 | few | TRBD2 | CASSSAGGSSYEQYF | TGTGCCAGCAGCTCCGCGGGGGGGAGCTCCTACGAGCAGTACTTC
TRBJ2-6 | TRBV5-4 | 15 | . | . | CASSPREAGANVLTF | TGTGCCAGCAGCCCCAGGGAAGCTGGGGCCAACGTCCTGACTTTC
TRBJ1-1 | TRBV18 | 11 | . | . | CASSPDSLAFF | TGTGCCAGCTCACCGGACAGTTTAGCTTTCTTT
TRBJ2-3 | TRBV12-3/TRBV12-4 | 15 | many | TRBD2 | CASSGSGGGPDTQYF | TGTGCCAGCAGTGGTAGCGGGGGAGGGCCAGATACGCAGTATTTT
TRBJ1-6 | TRBV27 | 15 | few | . | CASSLRRGDNSPLHF | TGTGCCAGCAGTTTGAGGAGGGGCGATAATTCACCCCTCCACTTT
TRBJ1-1 | TRBV6-6 | 13 | few | . | CASSYPSDTEAFF | TGTGCCAGCAGTTACCCCTCGGACACTGAAGCTTTCTTT
TRBJ2-5 | TRBV5-1 | 18 | few | TRBD2 | CASSLLPAGGPIQETQYF | TGCGCCAGCAGCTTGTTACCAGCGGGGGGGCCCATCCAAGAGACCCAGTACTTC
TRBJ1-2 | TRBV12-3/TRBV12-4 | 13 | . | TRBD1 | CASKQGPNYGYTF | TGTGCCAGCAAACAGGGGCCTAACTATGGCTACACCTTC
TRBJ2-5 | TRBV7-2 | 17 | many | TRBD2 | CASSSKRGGTNQETQYF | TGTGCCAGCAGCTCGAAGCGGGGGGGTACAAACCAAGAGACCCAGTACTTC
TRBJ2-3 | TRBV7-2 | 17 | . | . | CASSLLAGRPGSDTQYF | TGTGCCAGCAGCTTATTGGCGGGGAGACCTGGGAGTGATACGCAGTATTTT
TRBJ2-1 | TRBV3-1 | 16 | many | TRBD2 | CASSQGPAGGLNEQFF | TGTGCCAGCAGCCAAGGCCCAGCGGGGGGGTTAAATGAGCAGTTCTTC